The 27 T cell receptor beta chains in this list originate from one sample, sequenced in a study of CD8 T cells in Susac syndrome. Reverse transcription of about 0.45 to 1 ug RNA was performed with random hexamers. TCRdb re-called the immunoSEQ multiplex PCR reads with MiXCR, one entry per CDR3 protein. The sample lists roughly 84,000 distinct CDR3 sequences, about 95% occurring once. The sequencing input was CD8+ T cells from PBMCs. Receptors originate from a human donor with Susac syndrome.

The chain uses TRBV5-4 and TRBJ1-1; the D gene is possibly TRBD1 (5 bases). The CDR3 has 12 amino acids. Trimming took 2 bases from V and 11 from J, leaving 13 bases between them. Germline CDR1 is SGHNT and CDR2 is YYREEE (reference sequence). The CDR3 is CASSFGTLGAFF. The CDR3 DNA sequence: TGTGCCAGCAGCTTTGGGACGTTGGGCGCTTTCTTT.

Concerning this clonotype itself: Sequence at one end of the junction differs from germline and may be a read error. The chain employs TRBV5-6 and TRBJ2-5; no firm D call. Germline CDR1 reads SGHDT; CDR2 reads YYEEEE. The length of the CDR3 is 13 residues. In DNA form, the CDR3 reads TGTGCCAGCAGCTTCCACAACCAGGAGACCCAGTACTTC. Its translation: CASSFHNQETQYF.

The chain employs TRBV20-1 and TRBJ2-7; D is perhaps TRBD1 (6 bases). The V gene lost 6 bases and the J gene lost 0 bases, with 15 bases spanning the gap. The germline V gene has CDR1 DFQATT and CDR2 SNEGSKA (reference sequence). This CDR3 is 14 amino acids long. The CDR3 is CSAPDSSSSYEQYF. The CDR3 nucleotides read TGCAGTGCCCCGGACAGTTCAAGCTCCTACGAGCAGTACTTC.

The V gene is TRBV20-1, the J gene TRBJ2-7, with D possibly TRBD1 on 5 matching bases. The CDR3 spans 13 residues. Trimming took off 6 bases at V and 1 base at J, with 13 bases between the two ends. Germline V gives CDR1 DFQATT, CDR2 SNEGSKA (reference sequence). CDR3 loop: CSAEQAGSYEQYF. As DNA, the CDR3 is TGCAGTGCCGAACAGGCTGGGTCCTACGAGCAGTACTTC.

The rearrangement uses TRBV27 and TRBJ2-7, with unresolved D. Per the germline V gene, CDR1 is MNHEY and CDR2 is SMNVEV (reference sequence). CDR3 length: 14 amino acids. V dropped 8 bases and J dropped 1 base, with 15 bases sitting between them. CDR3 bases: TGTGCCAGCCGTACCGACCTGGGATCCTACGAGCAGTACTTC. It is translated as CASRTDLGSYEQYF.

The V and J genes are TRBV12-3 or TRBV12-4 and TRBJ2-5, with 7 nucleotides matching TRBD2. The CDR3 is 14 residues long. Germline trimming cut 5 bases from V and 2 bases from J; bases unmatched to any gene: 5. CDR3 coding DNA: TGTGCCAGCAGTCGGGAGGACACACAAGAGACCCAGTACTTC. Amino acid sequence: CASSREDTQETQYF.

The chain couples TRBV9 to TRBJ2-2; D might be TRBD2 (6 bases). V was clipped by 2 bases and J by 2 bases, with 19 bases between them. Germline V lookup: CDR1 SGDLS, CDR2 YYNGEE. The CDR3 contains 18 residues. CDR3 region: CASSVTPVGGTNTGELFF. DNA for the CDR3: TGTGCCAGCAGCGTCACCCCCGTCGGGGGAACTAACACCGGGGAGCTGTTTTTT.

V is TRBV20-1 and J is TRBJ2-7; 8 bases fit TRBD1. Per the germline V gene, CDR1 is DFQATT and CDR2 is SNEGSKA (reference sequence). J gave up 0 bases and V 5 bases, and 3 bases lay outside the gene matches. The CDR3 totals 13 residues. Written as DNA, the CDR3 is TGCAGTGCTCGACAGGGGAGCTCCTACGAGCAGTACTTC. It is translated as CSARQGSSYEQYF.

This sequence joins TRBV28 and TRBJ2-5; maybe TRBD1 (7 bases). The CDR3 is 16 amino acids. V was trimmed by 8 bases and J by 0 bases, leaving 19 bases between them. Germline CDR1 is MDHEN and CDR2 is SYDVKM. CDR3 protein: CASDSTGAGNQETQYF. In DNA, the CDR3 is TGTGCCAGCGACTCCACAGGGGCGGGGAACCAAGAGACCCAGTACTTC.

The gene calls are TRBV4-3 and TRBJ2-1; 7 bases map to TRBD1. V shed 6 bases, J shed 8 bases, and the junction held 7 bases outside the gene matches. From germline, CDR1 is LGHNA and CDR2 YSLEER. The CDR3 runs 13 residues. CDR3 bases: TGCGCCAGCAGGGACATTCAGGGGGATGAGCAGTTCTTC. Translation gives CASRDIQGDEQFF.

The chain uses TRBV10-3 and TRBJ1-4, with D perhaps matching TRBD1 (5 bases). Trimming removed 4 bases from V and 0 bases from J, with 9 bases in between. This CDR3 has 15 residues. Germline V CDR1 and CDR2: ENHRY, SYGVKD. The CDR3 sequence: CAISARQTTNEKLFF. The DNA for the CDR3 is TGTGCCATCAGTGCCCGACAGACAACTAATGAAAAACTGTTTTTT.

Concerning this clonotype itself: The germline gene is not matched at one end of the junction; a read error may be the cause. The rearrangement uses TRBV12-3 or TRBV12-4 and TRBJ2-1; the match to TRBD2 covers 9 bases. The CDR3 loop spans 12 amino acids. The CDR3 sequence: CASSTGGTSKLF. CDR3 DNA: TGTGCCAGCAGTACCGGGGGGACTAGCAAGCTCTTC.

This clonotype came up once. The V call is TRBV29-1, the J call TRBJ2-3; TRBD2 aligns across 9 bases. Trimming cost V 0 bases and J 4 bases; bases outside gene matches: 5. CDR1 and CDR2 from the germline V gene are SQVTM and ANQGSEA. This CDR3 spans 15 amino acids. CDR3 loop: CSVEDPAGGADTQYF. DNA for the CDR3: TGCAGCGTTGAAGATCCAGCGGGAGGAGCAGATACGCAGTATTTT.

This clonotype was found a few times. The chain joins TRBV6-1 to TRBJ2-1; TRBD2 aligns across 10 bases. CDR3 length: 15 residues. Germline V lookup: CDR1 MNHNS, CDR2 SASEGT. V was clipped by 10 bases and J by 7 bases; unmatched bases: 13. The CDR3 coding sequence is TGTGCCACGGAAGAATCTAGCGGGAGTTTAAATGAGCAGTTCTTC. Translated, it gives CATEESSGSLNEQFF.

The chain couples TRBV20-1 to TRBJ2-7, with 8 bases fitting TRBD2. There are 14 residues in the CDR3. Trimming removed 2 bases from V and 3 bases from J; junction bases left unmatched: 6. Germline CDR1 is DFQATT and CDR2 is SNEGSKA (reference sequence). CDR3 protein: CSARPPGLDYEQYF. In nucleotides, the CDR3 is TGCAGTGCTAGACCTCCGGGACTAGACTACGAGCAGTACTTC.

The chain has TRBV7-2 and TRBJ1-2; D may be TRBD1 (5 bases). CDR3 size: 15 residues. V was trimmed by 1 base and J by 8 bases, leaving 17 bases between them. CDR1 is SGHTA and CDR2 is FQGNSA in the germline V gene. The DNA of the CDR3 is TGTGCCAGCAGCTTAGGTCGACTGTGGGGCGGAGGCTACACCTTC. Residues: CASSLGRLWGGGYTF.

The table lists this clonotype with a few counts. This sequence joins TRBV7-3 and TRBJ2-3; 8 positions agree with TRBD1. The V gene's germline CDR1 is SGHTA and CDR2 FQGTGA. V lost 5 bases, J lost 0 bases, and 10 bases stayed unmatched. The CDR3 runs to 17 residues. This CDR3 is CASSGPRQGRSTDTQYF. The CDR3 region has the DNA TGTGCCAGCAGCGGCCCCCGACAGGGGCGGAGCACAGATACGCAGTATTTT.

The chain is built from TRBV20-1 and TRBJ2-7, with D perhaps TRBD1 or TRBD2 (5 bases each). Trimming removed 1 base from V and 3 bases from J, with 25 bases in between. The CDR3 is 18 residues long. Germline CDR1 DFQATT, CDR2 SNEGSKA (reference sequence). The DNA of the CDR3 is TGCAGTGCTAGAGGGGGGAGTCCTCGTTGGCCCATTTACTACGAGCAGTACTTC. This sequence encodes CSARGGSPRWPIYYEQYF.

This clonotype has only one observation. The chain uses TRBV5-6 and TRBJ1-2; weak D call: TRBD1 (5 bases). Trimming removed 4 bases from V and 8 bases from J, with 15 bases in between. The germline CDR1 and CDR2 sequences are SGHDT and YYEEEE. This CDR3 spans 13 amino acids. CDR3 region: CASSQTPGYGYTF. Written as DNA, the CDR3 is TGTGCCAGCAGCCAAACCCCAGGGTACGGCTACACCTTC.

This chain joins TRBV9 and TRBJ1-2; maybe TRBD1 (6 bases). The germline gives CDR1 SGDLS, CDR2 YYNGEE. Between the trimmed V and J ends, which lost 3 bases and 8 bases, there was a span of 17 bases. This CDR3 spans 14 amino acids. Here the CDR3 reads CASSGIRGQGGYTF. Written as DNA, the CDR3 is TGTGCCAGCAGCGGGATCAGGGGTCAAGGAGGCTACACCTTC.

The CDR3 here is CSARVGRGLGDTQYF. CDR3 nucleotide sequence: TGCAGTGCCCGAGTGGGCAGGGGGCTGGGAGATACGCAGTATTTT. This rearrangement joins TRBV20-1 to TRBJ2-3; 8 positions match TRBD1. The V segment lost 6 bases and the J segment 5 bases; nucleotides outside the gene matches: 13. The CDR3 length is 15 residues. The germline V gene has CDR1 DFQATT and CDR2 SNEGSKA (reference sequence).

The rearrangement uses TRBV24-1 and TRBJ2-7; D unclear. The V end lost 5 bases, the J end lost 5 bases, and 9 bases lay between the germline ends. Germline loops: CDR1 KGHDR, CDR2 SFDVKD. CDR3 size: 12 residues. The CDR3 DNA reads TGTGCCACCAGTGGGGCCCGCGACGAGCAGTACTTC. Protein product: CATSGARDEQYF.

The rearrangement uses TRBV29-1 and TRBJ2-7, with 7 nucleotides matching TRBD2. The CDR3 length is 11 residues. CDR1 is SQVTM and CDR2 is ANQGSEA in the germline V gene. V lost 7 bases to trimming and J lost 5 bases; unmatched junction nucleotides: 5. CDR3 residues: CSGSAGDEQYF. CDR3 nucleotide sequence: TGCAGCGGGAGTGCGGGGGACGAGCAGTACTTC.

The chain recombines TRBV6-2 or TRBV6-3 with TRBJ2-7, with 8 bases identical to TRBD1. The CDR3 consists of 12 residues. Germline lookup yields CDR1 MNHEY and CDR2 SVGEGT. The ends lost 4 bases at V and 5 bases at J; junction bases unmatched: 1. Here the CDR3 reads CASSWTGNEQYV. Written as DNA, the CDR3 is TGTGCCAGCAGTTGGACAGGGAACGAGCAGTACGTC.

The CDR3 sequence: CASSPRRMTYHEQYF. The CDR3 nucleotides are TGTGCCAGCAGCCCCCGACGGATGACCTACCACGAGCAGTACTTC. The chain links TRBV14 to TRBJ2-7, with D unclear. V was clipped by 4 bases and J by 5 bases, with 18 bases between them. The CDR3 is 15 amino acids. The V gene's germline CDR1 is SGHDN and CDR2 FVKESK.

The CDR3 is CATSRERGPNNEQFF. In nucleotides, the CDR3 is TGTGCCACCAGCAGAGAACGGGGCCCCAACAATGAGCAGTTCTTC. This sequence joins TRBV15 and TRBJ2-1, with D perhaps TRBD1 or TRBD2 (5 bases each). Germline V gene lookup returns CDR1 LNHNV and CDR2 YYDKDF (reference sequence). V gave up 0 bases and J gave up 5 bases, with 11 bases separating them. The CDR3 consists of 15 residues.

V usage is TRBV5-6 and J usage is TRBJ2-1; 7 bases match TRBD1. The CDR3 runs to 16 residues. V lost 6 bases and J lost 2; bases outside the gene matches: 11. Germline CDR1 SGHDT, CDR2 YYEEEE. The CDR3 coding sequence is TGTGCCAGCAAAATGACAGTGAGGGGGCCCTACAATGAGCAGTTCTTC. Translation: CASKMTVRGPYNEQFF.